The next 10 T cell receptor beta chains were all read from a single sample in a study of a mutant IDH1 vaccine in newly diagnosed glioma. Sequencing was performed with immunoSEQ multiplex PCR; in TCRdb, only in-frame clones are kept and a portion is missing. The repertoire includes roughly 110,000 clones, 85% to 90% of them detected once, and roughly 0.55% sits in the top ten. Their cognate antigens are unknown. As for time point: week 11, during vaccination. Doses comprised 300 ug of mutant IDH1 20-mer peptide each, plus topical imiquimod. This material consisted of PBMCs, taken from a glioma patient whose treatment included an IDH1 peptide vaccine. These receptors all stem from a woman aged 50 to 60 with glioma.

The chain is built from TRBV25-1 and TRBJ1-1; D might be TRBD1 (5 bases). This CDR3 is 13 amino acids long. The V gene's germline CDR1 is MGHDK and CDR2 SYGVNS. Trimming pared 6 bases from V and 1 base from J, leaving 9 bases between. Here the CDR3 reads CASRGLENTEAFF. The DNA of the CDR3 is TGTGCCAGCAGGGGACTGGAGAACACTGAAGCTTTCTTT.

The V call is TRBV27, the J call TRBJ1-4; D is perhaps TRBD1 (5 bases). The CDR3 is 14 residues long. Per the germline V gene, CDR1 is MNHEY and CDR2 is SMNVEV (reference sequence). V gave up 2 bases and J gave up 7 bases, with 11 bases separating them. The CDR3 sequence: CASSLVVGGEKLFF. DNA for the CDR3: TGTGCCAGCAGTTTAGTAGTGGGGGGTGAAAAACTGTTTTTT. The variable domain in full, completed from reference TRBV27 and TRBJ1-4, reads EAQVTQNPRYLITVTGKKLTVTCSQNMNHEYMSWYRQDPGLGLRQIYYSMNVEVTDKGDVPEGYKVSRKEKRNFPLILESPSPNQTSLYFCASSLVVGGEKLFFGSGTQLSVL.

This chain uses TRBV5-1 with TRBJ1-2; D remains unclear. The CDR3 spans 16 residues. Per germline, CDR1 SGHRS and CDR2 YFSETQ. Trimming took 7 bases from V and 0 from J, leaving 19 bases between them. The chain's CDR3 is CASGPGGQAANYGYTF. The CDR3 DNA reads as TGCGCCAGCGGCCCCGGCGGGCAGGCAGCTAACTATGGCTACACCTTC.

V and J are TRBV2 and TRBJ2-5; 11 bases are a match to TRBD2. The J call may be wrong; the DNA end is better matched by TRBJ2-7. The length of the CDR3 is 17 residues. Germline CDR1 and CDR2: SNHLY and FYNNEI. This CDR3 is CASSGPPLLAGVHEQYF. CDR3 DNA: TGTGCCAGCAGCGGTCCTCCGTTACTAGCGGGAGTCCACGAGCAGTACTTC.

This chain links TRBV7-9 with TRBJ1-3; D remains unclear. The CDR3 is 16 residues long. The V gene lost 4 bases and the J gene lost 7 bases, with 20 bases spanning the gap. Germline V gene sequence: CDR1 SEHNR, CDR2 FQNEAQ (reference sequence). The chain's CDR3 is CASSWFIASGGNTIYF. The CDR3 bases are TGTGCCAGCAGCTGGTTTATCGCCTCGGGCGGGAACACCATATATTTT.

The chain recombines TRBV7-3 with TRBJ2-7, with 9 bases matching TRBD1. V was pared by 4 bases and J by 6 bases, with 4 bases of the junction left unmatched. This CDR3 is 13 amino acids long. In germline, CDR1 is SGHTA, CDR2 FQGTGA. The CDR3 nucleotides read TGTGCCAGCAGCTCCGGGACAGGGACCGAGCAGTACTTC. This sequence encodes CASSSGTGTEQYF.

This clone was detected only once. The chain combines TRBV5-6 with TRBJ1-2, with D unclear. Trimming stripped 2 bases from V and 4 bases from J, with 6 bases between. From germline, CDR1 is SGHDT and CDR2 YYEEEE. The CDR3 has 12 residues. Written as DNA, the CDR3 is TGTGCCAGCAGCTTAAAGGTCTATGGCTACACCTTC. Translating it yields CASSLKVYGYTF.

This sequence joins TRBV6-5 and TRBJ1-2; tentative D call: TRBD1 (5 bases). V lost 6 bases, J lost 4 bases, and 15 bases lay in between. The V gene's germline CDR1 is MNHEY and CDR2 SVGAGI. CDR3 length equals 14 residues. The CDR3 region is CASSPRGGTYGYTF. The CDR3 DNA reads as TGTGCCAGCAGCCCCCGGGGGGGTACCTATGGCTACACCTTC.

A few counts support this clone. V gene TRBV12-2 combines with J gene TRBJ1-3. TRBV12-2 is deemed a pseudogene. The CDR3 has 16 amino acids. In nucleotides, the CDR3 is TGTGCAAGTCGCTTGGGGAGGGGGGCGAGAGGAAACACCATATATTTT. Its protein product is CASRLGRGARGNTIYF.

The chain links TRBV10-3 to TRBJ1-1; D uncertain. Germline lookup yields CDR1 ENHRY and CDR2 SYGVKD. CDR3 length: 13 residues. The V end lost 8 bases, the J end lost 1 base, and 11 bases lay between the germline ends. The CDR3 nucleotides are TGTGCCATCGCAAGGCAATCGAACACTGAAGCTTTCTTT. It is translated as CAIARQSNTEAFF.